These 29 T cell receptor beta chains were all obtained from the same sample, sequenced in a study of shared clonotypes between healthy human individuals. Here immunoSEQ multiplex PCR was the method, and the copy in TCRdb shows in-frame clones only, minus some. In the table there are 2 million to 3 million clones, over 85% of which are singletons. The sample was naive CD4+ T cells from PBMCs. Subset given: CD45RA+ positively selected. These receptors came from a man aged 18 to 35 in good health. Some clones in this sample may be carry-over from other donors' samples.

The V call is TRBV5-1, the J call TRBJ1-1; 10 nucleotides match TRBD1. Germline CDR1 reads SGHRS; CDR2 reads YFSETQ. The junction had 5 bases not matched to a gene; V was cut back by 3 bases and J by 6 bases. The CDR3 totals 14 residues. The CDR3 region is CASSSGTGAAEAFF. The CDR3 nucleotides are TGCGCCAGCAGCTCCGGGACAGGGGCCGCTGAAGCTTTCTTT.

The chain links TRBV18 to TRBJ2-5; 8 nucleotides align to TRBD1. The J segment lost 0 bases and the V segment lost 3 bases, leaving 0 bases of the junction unmatched. The CDR3 length is 14 residues. Germline lookup yields CDR1 KGHSH and CDR2 LQKENI. This CDR3 reads CASSPDRDQETQYF. The CDR3 DNA sequence: TGTGCCAGCTCACCGGACAGGGACCAAGAGACCCAGTACTTC.

The chain recombines TRBV2 with TRBJ1-2; D is unclear. This CDR3 is 15 amino acids long. Germline CDR1 and CDR2: SNHLY and FYNNEI. The V gene lost 3 bases and the J gene lost 4 bases, with 15 bases spanning the gap. The CDR3 sequence is CASSDYLPSSYGYTF. CDR3 bases: TGTGCCAGCAGTGATTACTTGCCGTCCTCCTATGGCTACACCTTC.

This chain uses TRBV11-2 with TRBJ2-1, with unresolved D. The germline V gene encodes CDR1 SGHAT and CDR2 FQNNGV. V shed 1 base and J shed 10 bases, with 11 bases lying between them. The CDR3 totals 13 residues. In DNA form, the CDR3 reads TGTGCCAGCAGCTTAGTACGTCTAGGCGAGCAGTTCTTC. This gives the protein CASSLVRLGEQFF.

This chain connects TRBV5-1 to TRBJ2-4, with D possibly matching TRBD2 (6 bases). The CDR3 sequence is 13 residues long. V shed 4 bases and J shed 8 bases, with 13 bases lying between them. In germline, CDR1 is SGHRS, CDR2 YFSETQ. The CDR3 coding sequence is TGCGCCAGCAGCAGGGGCGGAGGGGACATTCAGTACTTC. This sequence encodes CASSRGGGDIQYF.

The chain carries TRBV5-1 and TRBJ2-5, with 14 nucleotides matching TRBD2. Germline CDR1 SGHRS, CDR2 YFSETQ. Trimming cost V 0 bases and J 2 bases; bases outside gene matches: 3. The CDR3 spans 17 residues. The CDR3 sequence is CASSLGLAGGRQETQYF. The CDR3 DNA is TGCGCCAGCAGCTTGGGACTAGCGGGAGGGCGGCAAGAGACCCAGTACTTC.

The rearrangement links TRBV4-2 to TRBJ2-3; 7 bases match TRBD1. The J segment lost 6 bases and the V segment lost 0 bases, leaving 9 bases of the junction unmatched. The CDR3 is made up of 16 amino acids. The V gene's germline CDR1 is LGHNA and CDR2 YNFKEQ. CDR3 in amino acids: CASSQEQGLGFDTQYF. For the CDR3, the DNA is TGTGCCAGCAGCCAAGAACAGGGGCTAGGTTTTGATACGCAGTATTTT.

The chain employs TRBV20-1 and TRBJ2-1; D remains ambiguous. Germline values: CDR1 DFQATT, CDR2 SNEGSKA (reference sequence). The CDR3 runs to 11 residues. CDR3 coding DNA: TGCACGTTCCGACCTTACAATGAGCAGTTCTTC. This encodes CTFRPYNEQFF.

CDR3 amino acids: CASSQGYNNEQFF. The CDR3 region has the DNA TGTGCCAGCAGCCAAGGGTACAACAATGAGCAGTTCTTC. The rearrangement joins TRBV4-2 to TRBJ2-1; no reliable D call. Germline V gives CDR1 LGHNA, CDR2 YNFKEQ. This CDR3 has 13 residues. V lost 1 base, J lost 5 bases, and 6 bases lay in between.

The V call is TRBV27, the J call TRBJ2-2; 9 bases align to TRBD1. CDR1 is MNHEY, CDR2 SMNVEV, per germline (reference sequence). The trim removed 6 bases at V and 6 bases at J, leaving 8 bases unmatched. The CDR3 has 15 residues. The CDR3 DNA reads as TGTGCCAGCAGGGTCGGACAGGGGACGGCCGGGGAGCTGTTTTTT. It translates to CASRVGQGTAGELFF.

The J gene is TRBJ2-7, the V gene TRBV6-6, with D possibly matching TRBD1 (5 bases). Trimming left V 2 bases short and J 2 bases short, with 10 bases between. The CDR3 contains 14 residues. Per germline, CDR1 MNHNY and CDR2 SVGAGI (reference sequence). The CDR3 coding sequence is TGTGCCAGCAGTTACCCAGGGTTCACCTACGAGCAGTACTTC. Encoded protein: CASSYPGFTYEQYF.

The chain combines TRBV30 with TRBJ1-6, with 7 positions matching TRBD1. Germline V gene data show CDR1 as GTSNPN and CDR2 as SVGIG (reference sequence). V trimming: 4 bases; J trimming: 10 bases; junction bases outside the gene matches: 7. The length of the CDR3 is 13 residues. CDR3 residues: CAWKQGRDSPLHF. The CDR3 bases are TGTGCCTGGAAACAGGGGCGGGACTCACCCCTCCACTTT. The whole variable domain, remainder taken from reference TRBV30 and TRBJ1-6, is SQTIHQWPATLVQPVGSPLSLECTVEGTSNPNLYWYRQAAGRGLQLLFYSVGIGQISSEVPQNLSASRPQDRQFILSSKKLLLSDSGFYLCAWKQGRDSPLHFGNGTRLTVT.

The chain combines TRBV27 with TRBJ2-3; D remains ambiguous. Germline CDR1 reads MNHEY; CDR2 reads SMNVEV (reference sequence). The CDR3 has 15 amino acids. V was clipped by 2 bases and J by 3 bases, with 12 bases between them. The CDR3 sequence: CASSLPGLGTDTQYF. The CDR3 DNA is TGTGCCAGCAGTTTACCGGGCCTCGGGACAGATACGCAGTATTTT.

V and J are TRBV28 and TRBJ2-7; no definite D call. Per the germline V gene, CDR1 is MDHEN and CDR2 is SYDVKM. The CDR3 has 15 amino acids. CDR3: CATSSPAAALYEQYF. CDR3 nucleotides: TGTGCAACAAGTAGCCCGGCAGCTGCCCTCTACGAGCAGTACTTC. Full variable domain (remainder filled in from reference TRBV28 and TRBJ2-7): DVKVTQSSRYLVKRTGEKVFLECVQDMDHENMFWYRQDPGLGLRLIYFSYDVKMKEKGDIPEGYSVSREKKERFSLILESASTNQTSMYLCATSSPAAALYEQYFGPGTRLTVT.

The rearrangement uses TRBV14 and TRBJ1-1; the D is unclear. V was cut by 4 bases and J by 4 bases, with 7 bases left in between. The germline V gene has CDR1 SGHDN and CDR2 FVKESK. This CDR3 has 12 residues. The CDR3 sequence: CASSLSRTEAFF. CDR3 in DNA: TGTGCCAGCAGCCTAAGCCGCACTGAAGCTTTCTTT.

The chain is built from TRBV5-8 and TRBJ2-3; a weak D match, TRBD2 (5 bases). The CDR3 totals 16 residues. V was cut by 4 bases and J by 2 bases, with 17 bases left in between. From germline, CDR1 is SGHTS and CDR2 YDEGEE. The CDR3 loop reads CASSHSRVAHTDTQYF. The CDR3, as DNA: TGTGCCAGCAGCCACTCCCGGGTAGCGCACACAGATACGCAGTATTTT. Together with reference TRBV5-8 and TRBJ2-3, the CDR3 gives the full variable domain: EAGVTQSPTHLIKTRGQQATLRCSPISGHTSVYWYQQALGLGLQFLLWYDEGEERNRGNFPPRFSGRQFPNYSSELNVNALELEDSALYLCASSHSRVAHTDTQYFGPGTRLTVL.

The CDR3 sequence is CASSALAGPRYTIYF. For the CDR3, the DNA is TGTGCCAGCAGCGCCCTTGCGGGGCCCCGGTACACCATATATTTT. This sequence joins TRBV11-2 and TRBJ1-3; D is possibly TRBD1 (5 bases). The CDR3 consists of 15 residues. V lost 5 bases to trimming and J lost 8 bases, with 19 bases between them. Germline CDR1 and CDR2: SGHAT and FQNNGV.

The J gene is TRBJ1-2, the V gene TRBV5-4, with D maybe TRBD1 (6 bases). V was trimmed by 1 base and J by 4 bases, leaving 14 bases between them. CDR3 length equals 15 residues. Germline V gene sequence: CDR1 SGHNT, CDR2 YYREEE (reference sequence). CDR3 in DNA: TGTGCCAGCAGCTTGAGCCCACAGGGCACCTATGGCTACACCTTC. Encoded protein: CASSLSPQGTYGYTF.

The chain couples TRBV7-2 to TRBJ2-3; D gene uncertain. The length of the CDR3 is 11 residues. V lost 7 bases to trimming and J lost 6 bases, with 8 bases between them. Germline V lookup: CDR1 SGHTA, CDR2 FQGNSA. DNA for the CDR3: TGTGCCAGCACCCAAAGGGATACGCAGTATTTT. Its protein product is CASTQRDTQYF.

The rearrangement joins TRBV10-2 to TRBJ2-7; 10 nucleotides match TRBD2. The V gene end was trimmed by 6 bases and the J gene end by 1 base; junction bases not matched to a gene: 6. This CDR3 comprises 15 residues. Germline CDR1 and CDR2: WSHSY and SAAADI. This CDR3 is CASRRLAGESYEQYF. For the CDR3, the DNA is TGCGCCAGCAGGCGGCTAGCGGGGGAATCCTACGAGCAGTACTTC.

V is TRBV9 and J is TRBJ1-1; possibly TRBD1 for D (5 bases). This CDR3 has 13 amino acids. Between the trimmed V and J ends, which lost 3 bases and 8 bases, there was a span of 14 bases. Germline V gene data show CDR1 as SGDLS and CDR2 as YYNGEE. The CDR3 DNA reads TGTGCCAGCAGCGCGAACCGGGACGGCGAAGCTTTCTTT. Protein sequence: CASSANRDGEAFF.

This clone showed up just once. In nucleotides, the CDR3 is TGTGCCAGCAGGCCGGGGTACGGTTCTTATCAAGAGCAGTACTTC. Its protein is CASRPGYGSYQEQYF. The rearrangement joins TRBV6-6 to TRBJ2-7; D might be TRBD2 (5 bases). Trimming took off 6 bases at V and 7 bases at J, with 22 bases between the two ends. This CDR3 is built from 15 residues. CDR1 and CDR2 (germline): MNHNY, SVGAGI (reference sequence).

The chain is built from TRBV30 and TRBJ1-2; a possible D gene is TRBD1 (5 bases). There are 13 residues in the CDR3. Germline assignment: CDR1 GTSNPN and CDR2 SVGIG (reference sequence). The ends were cut back, 3 bases at V and 8 bases at J, with 16 bases in the middle. DNA of the CDR3: TGTGCCTGGAGAGGGGACGCAAGAGGAGGCTACACCTTC. It translates to CAWRGDARGGYTF.

The rearrangement uses TRBV15 and TRBJ1-1; D gene unclear. Trimming cost V 3 bases and J 2 bases, with 19 bases left between them. The CDR3 extends over 17 amino acids. Germline V gene lookup returns CDR1 LNHNV and CDR2 YYDKDF (reference sequence). In nucleotides, the CDR3 is TGTGCCACCAGCAGGCGTCCAAGGCCCAAGATCAACACTGAAGCTTTCTTT. Protein product: CATSRRPRPKINTEAFF. Variable domain in full (rest from reference TRBV15 and TRBJ1-1): DAMVIQNPRYQVTQFGKPVTLSCSQTLNHNVMYWYQQKSSQAPKLLFHYYDKDFNNEADTPDNFQSRRPNTSFCFLDIRSPGLGDTAMYLCATSRRPRPKINTEAFFGQGTRLTVV.

The chain recombines TRBV6-6 with TRBJ2-5; D is unclear. V was shortened by 11 bases and J by 5 bases, with 6 bases between the two germline ends. In germline, CDR1 is MNHNY, CDR2 SVGAGI (reference sequence). This CDR3 contains 9 residues. CDR3 nucleotide sequence: TGTGCCCCTCTGGAGACCCAGTACTTC. It translates to CAPLETQYF.

The V gene is TRBV6-5, the J gene TRBJ2-7; no definite D call. Germline loops: CDR1 MNHEY, CDR2 SVGAGI. Trimming cost V 4 bases and J 4 bases, with 8 bases left between them. The CDR3 extends over 12 amino acids. CDR3 sequence reads: CASSSTEYEQYF. The DNA of the CDR3 is TGTGCCAGCAGTTCCACGGAATACGAGCAGTACTTC.

This clone turned up a few times. The chain has TRBV7-2 and TRBJ2-5; perhaps TRBD2 as D (6 bases). Trimming cost V 1 base and J 5 bases, with 14 bases left between them. The CDR3 covers 15 residues. The germline V gene has CDR1 SGHTA and CDR2 FQGNSA. Written as DNA, the CDR3 is TGTGCCAGCAGCTTAGTGGGCGGGAAGAGGGAGACCCAGTACTTC. Translated: CASSLVGGKRETQYF.

The chain uses TRBV18 and TRBJ1-1, with D uncertain. From germline, CDR1 is KGHSH and CDR2 LQKENI. The CDR3 has 14 residues. The germline V and J ends were trimmed by 3 bases and 1 base, with 9 bases remaining between them. The DNA for the CDR3 is TGTGCCAGCTCACCGGCCCCAGGGAACACTGAAGCTTTCTTT. Translation: CASSPAPGNTEAFF.

For this clone: This sample also contains other DNA sequences that code for the same CDR3. The rearrangement joins TRBV5-1 to TRBJ2-1; maybe TRBD2 (6 bases). Germline V gene sequence: CDR1 SGHRS, CDR2 YFSETQ. Trimming pared 0 bases from V and 4 bases from J, leaving 11 bases between. This CDR3 is 15 amino acids long. CDR3 sequence: CASSLASSAYNEQFF. DNA for the CDR3: TGCGCCAGCAGCTTGGCCTCTAGCGCATACAATGAGCAGTTCTTC.